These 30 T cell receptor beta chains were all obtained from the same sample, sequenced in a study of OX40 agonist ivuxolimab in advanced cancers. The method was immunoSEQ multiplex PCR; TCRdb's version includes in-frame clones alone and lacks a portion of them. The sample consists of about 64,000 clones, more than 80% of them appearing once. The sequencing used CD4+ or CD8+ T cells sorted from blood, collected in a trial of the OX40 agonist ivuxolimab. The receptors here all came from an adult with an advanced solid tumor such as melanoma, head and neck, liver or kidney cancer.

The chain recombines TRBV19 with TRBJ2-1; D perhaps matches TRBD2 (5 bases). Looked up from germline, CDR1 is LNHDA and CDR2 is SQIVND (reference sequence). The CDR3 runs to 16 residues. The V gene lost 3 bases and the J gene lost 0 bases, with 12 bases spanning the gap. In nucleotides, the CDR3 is TGTGCCAGTAGTATTTCGGGGTTACTCTCCTACAATGAGCAGTTCTTC. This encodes CASSISGLLSYNEQFF.

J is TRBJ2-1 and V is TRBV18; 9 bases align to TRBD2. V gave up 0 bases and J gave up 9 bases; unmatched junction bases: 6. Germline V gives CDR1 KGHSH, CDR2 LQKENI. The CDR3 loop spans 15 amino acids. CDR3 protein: CASSPPIAGESEQFF. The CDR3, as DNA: TGTGCCAGCTCACCACCGATAGCGGGAGAATCTGAGCAGTTCTTC.

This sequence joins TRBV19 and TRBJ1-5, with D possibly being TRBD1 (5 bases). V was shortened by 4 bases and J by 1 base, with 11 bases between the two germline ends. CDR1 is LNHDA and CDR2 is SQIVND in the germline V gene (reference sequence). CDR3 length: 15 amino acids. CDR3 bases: TGTGCCAGTAGTACCGGGGGGGGGAGCAATCAGCCCCAGCATTTT. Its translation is CASSTGGGSNQPQHF.

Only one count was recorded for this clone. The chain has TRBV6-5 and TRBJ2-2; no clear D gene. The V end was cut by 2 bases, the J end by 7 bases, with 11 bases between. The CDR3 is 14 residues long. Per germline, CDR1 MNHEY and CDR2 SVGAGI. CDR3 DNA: TGTGCCAGCAGTTACGATGGCCTTGGCGGGGAGCTGTTTTTT. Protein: CASSYDGLGGELFF.

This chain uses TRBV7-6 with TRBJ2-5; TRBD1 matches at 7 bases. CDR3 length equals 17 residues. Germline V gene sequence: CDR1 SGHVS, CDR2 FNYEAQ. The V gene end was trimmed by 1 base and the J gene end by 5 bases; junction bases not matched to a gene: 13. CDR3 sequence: CASSLGGQKLTWETQYF. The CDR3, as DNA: TGTGCCAGCAGCTTAGGGGGACAGAAATTGACTTGGGAGACCCAGTACTTC.

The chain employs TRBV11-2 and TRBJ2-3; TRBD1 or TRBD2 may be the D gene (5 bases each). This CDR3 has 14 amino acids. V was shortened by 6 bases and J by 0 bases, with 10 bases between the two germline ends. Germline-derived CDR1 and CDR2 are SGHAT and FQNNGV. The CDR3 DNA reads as TGTGCCAGCAGGAGGGACGCTAGCACAGATACGCAGTATTTT. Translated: CASRRDASTDTQYF.

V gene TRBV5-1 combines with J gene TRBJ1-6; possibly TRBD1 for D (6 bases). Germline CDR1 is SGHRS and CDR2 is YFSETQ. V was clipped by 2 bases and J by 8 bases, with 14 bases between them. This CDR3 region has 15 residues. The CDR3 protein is CASSLAGAGYSPLHF. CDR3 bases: TGCGCCAGCAGCTTAGCGGGGGCAGGGTATTCACCCCTCCACTTT.

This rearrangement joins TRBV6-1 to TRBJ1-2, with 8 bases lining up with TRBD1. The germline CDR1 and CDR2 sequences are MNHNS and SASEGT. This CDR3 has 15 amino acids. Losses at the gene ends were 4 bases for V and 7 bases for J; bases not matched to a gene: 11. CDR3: CASSGGRTGHSGYTF. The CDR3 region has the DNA TGTGCCAGCAGTGGGGGAAGGACAGGGCATTCTGGCTACACCTTC.

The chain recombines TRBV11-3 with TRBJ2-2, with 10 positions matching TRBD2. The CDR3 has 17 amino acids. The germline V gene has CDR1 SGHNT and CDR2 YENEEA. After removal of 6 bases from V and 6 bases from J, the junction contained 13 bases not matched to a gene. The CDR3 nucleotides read TGTGCCAGCAGTAAAGGGGGGCTAGCGGGAGTACCCGGGGAGCTGTTTTTT. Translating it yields CASSKGGLAGVPGELFF.

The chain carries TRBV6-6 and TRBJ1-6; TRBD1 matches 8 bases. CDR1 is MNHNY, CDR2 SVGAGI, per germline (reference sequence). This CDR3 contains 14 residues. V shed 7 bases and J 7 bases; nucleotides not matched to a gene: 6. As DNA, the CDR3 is TGTGCCAGCACCTCGACAGGGGAGAATTCACCCCTCCACTTT. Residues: CASTSTGENSPLHF.

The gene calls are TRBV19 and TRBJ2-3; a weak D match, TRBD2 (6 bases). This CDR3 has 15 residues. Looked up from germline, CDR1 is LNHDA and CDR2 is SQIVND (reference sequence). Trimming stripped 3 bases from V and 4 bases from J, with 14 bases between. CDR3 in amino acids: CASSIMQGGADTQYF. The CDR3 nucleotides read TGTGCCAGTAGTATCATGCAGGGAGGAGCAGATACGCAGTATTTT.

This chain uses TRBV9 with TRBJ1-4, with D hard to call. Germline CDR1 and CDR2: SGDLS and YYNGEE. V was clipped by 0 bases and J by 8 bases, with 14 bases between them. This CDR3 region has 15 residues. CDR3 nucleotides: TGTGCCAGCAGCGTAGCGCACAGCAATCGAGAAAAACTGTTTTTT. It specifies CASSVAHSNREKLFF.

CDR3 amino acids: CASSMRAGDYTF. DNA for the CDR3: TGTGCCAGTAGTATGAGGGCAGGGGATTACACCTTC. V and J are TRBV19 and TRBJ1-2; D perhaps matches TRBD1 (6 bases). V lost 3 bases and J lost 11, with 13 bases in between. CDR1 and CDR2 from the germline V gene are LNHDA and SQIVND (reference sequence). This CDR3 has 12 residues.

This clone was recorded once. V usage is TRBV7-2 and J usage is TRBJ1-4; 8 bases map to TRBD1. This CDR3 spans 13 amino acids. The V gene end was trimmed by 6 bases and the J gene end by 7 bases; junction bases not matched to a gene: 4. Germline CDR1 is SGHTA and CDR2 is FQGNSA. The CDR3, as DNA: TGTGCCAGCAGTTCAGGGGGCCTTGAAAAACTGTTTTTT. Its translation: CASSSGGLEKLFF.

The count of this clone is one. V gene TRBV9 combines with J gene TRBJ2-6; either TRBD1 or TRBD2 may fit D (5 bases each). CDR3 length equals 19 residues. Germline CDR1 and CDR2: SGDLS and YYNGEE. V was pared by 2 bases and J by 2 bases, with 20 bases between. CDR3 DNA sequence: TGTGCCAGCAGCGTCCTGGCCGGGACCGGTGCACCTGGGGCCAACGTCCTGACTTTC. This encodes CASSVLAGTGAPGANVLTF.

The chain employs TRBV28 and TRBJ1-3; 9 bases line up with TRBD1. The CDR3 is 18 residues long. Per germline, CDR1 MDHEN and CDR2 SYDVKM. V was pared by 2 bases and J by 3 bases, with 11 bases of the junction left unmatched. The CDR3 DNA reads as TGTGCCAGCAGTTTACAGGGACAGGGAAGGTGGGGTGGAAACACCATATATTTT. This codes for CASSLQGQGRWGGNTIYF.

The CDR3 loop is CASRPGRGSYNEQFF. CDR3 DNA: TGTGCCAGCAGGCCCGGGCGGGGGAGCTACAATGAGCAGTTCTTC. The chain couples TRBV7-2 to TRBJ2-1; 7 bases are a match to TRBD2. The germline V gene encodes CDR1 SGHTA and CDR2 FQGNSA. Trimming removed 6 bases from V and 3 bases from J; junction bases left unmatched: 8. The CDR3 runs to 15 residues.

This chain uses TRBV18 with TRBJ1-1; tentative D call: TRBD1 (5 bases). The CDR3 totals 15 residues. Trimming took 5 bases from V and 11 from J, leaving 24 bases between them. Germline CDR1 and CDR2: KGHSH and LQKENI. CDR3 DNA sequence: TGTGCCAGCTCATCGGGGCCGGGACGGCGAGGTGGGGCTTTCTTT. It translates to CASSSGPGRRGGAFF. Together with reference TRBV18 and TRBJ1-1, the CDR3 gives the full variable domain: NAGVMQNPRHLVRRRGQEARLRCSPMKGHSHVYWYRQLPEEGLKFMVYLQKENIIDESGMPKERFSAEFPKEGPSILRIQQVVRGDSAAYFCASSSGPGRRGGAFFGQGTRLTVV.

The CDR3 bases are TGTGCCAGCTCACCACCGGTTGGACAGGGCCAAGAGACCCAGTACTTC. This translates into CASSPPVGQGQETQYF. The rearrangement links TRBV18 to TRBJ2-5, with TRBD1 matching 8 bases. The CDR3 runs to 16 residues. CDR1 is KGHSH and CDR2 is LQKENI in the germline V gene. V shed 0 bases and J 1 base; nucleotides not matched to a gene: 4.

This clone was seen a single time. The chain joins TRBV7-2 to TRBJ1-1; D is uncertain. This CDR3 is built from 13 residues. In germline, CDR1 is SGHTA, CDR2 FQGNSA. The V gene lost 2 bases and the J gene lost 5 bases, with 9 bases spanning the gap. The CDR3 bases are TGTGCCAGCAGCTTACGGGGTGGTACTGAAGCTTTCTTT. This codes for CASSLRGGTEAFF.

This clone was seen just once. The CDR3 protein is CASSVGRHTEAFF. The CDR3 DNA is TGCGCCAGCAGCGTGGGACGGCACACTGAAGCTTTCTTT. The chain couples TRBV5-1 to TRBJ1-1; D is perhaps TRBD1 (5 bases). CDR3 length equals 13 residues. Looked up from germline, CDR1 is SGHRS and CDR2 is YFSETQ. Trimming left V 4 bases short and J 3 bases short, with 10 bases between.

CDR3 in DNA: TGTGCCATCAGTGAGGGACTAGCGCCCCCTGAGCAGTTCTTC. This gives the protein CAISEGLAPPEQFF. The V call is TRBV10-3, the J call TRBJ2-1, with TRBD2 identical over 9 bases. Germline V gene data show CDR1 as ENHRY and CDR2 as SYGVKD. With 2 bases clipped from V and 9 bases from J, the junction kept 5 bases outside the gene matches. The CDR3 totals 14 residues.

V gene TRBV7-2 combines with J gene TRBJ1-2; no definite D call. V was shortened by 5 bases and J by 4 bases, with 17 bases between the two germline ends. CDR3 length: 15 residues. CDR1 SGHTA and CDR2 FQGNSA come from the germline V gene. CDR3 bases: TGTGCCAGCAGCCCTTCCCGGGCGCAGATCTATGGCTACACCTTC. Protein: CASSPSRAQIYGYTF.

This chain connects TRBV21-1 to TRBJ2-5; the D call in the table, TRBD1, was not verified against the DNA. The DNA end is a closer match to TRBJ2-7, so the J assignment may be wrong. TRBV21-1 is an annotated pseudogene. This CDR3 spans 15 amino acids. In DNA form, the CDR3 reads TGTGCCAGCAGGCTACCGGGACAGGGTAGCGACGAGCAGTACTTC. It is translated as CASRLPGQGSDEQYF.

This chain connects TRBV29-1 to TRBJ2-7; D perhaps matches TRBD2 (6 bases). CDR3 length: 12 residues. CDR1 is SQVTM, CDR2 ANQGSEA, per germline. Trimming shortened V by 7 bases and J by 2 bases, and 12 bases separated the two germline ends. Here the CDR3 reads CSAGDFAYEQYF. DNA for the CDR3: TGCAGCGCTGGGGACTTCGCCTACGAGCAGTACTTC.

Here the CDR3 reads CASSPGLAALRDTGELFF. The CDR3 bases are TGTGCCAGCAGCCCCGGACTAGCGGCCCTCCGGGATACCGGGGAGCTGTTTTTT. This sequence joins TRBV7-6 and TRBJ2-2; TRBD2 matches 10 bases. J gave up 5 bases and V 5 bases, and 14 bases lay outside the gene matches. Germline CDR1 is SGHVS and CDR2 is FNYEAQ. The CDR3 length is 18 residues.

The CDR3 is CASSPRTDFLAKNIQYF. The CDR3 nucleotides are TGTGCCAGCTCACCACGTACAGACTTTCTAGCCAAAAACATTCAGTACTTC. The chain recombines TRBV18 with TRBJ2-4; D not resolved. V lost 1 base to trimming and J lost 0 bases, with 13 bases between them. CDR1 and CDR2 from the germline V gene are KGHSH and LQKENI. The CDR3 spans 17 residues.

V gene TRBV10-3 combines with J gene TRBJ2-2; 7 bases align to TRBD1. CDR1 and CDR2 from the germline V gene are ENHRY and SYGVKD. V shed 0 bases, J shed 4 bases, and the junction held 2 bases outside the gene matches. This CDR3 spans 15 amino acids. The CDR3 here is CAISESGTATGELFF. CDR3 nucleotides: TGTGCCATCAGTGAGTCGGGGACAGCCACCGGGGAGCTGTTTTTT.

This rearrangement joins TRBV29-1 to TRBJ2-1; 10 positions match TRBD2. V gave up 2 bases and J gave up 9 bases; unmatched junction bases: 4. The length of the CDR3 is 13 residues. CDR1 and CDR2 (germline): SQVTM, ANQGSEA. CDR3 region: CSVERLAGVEQFF. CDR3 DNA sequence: TGCAGCGTTGAAAGGCTAGCGGGAGTTGAGCAGTTCTTC.

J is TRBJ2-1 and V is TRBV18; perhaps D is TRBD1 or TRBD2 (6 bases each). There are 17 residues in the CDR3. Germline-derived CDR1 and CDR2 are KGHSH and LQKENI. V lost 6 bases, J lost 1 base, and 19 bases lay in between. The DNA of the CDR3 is TGTGCCAGCTCGCCCCGGACGGGGGCCGGGTCCTACAATGAGCAGTTCTTC. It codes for CASSPRTGAGSYNEQFF. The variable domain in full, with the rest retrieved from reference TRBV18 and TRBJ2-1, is NAGVMQNPRHLVRRRGQEARLRCSPMKGHSHVYWYRQLPEEGLKFMVYLQKENIIDESGMPKERFSAEFPKEGPSILRIQQVVRGDSAAYFCASSPRTGAGSYNEQFFGPGTRLTVL.